These 17 T cell receptor beta chains share one sample of origin, sequenced in a study of blood T cell repertoires in COVID-19 (TCRdb year 2020). The library came from the immunoSEQ multiplex PCR assay. Entries here come from immuneACCESS through TCRdb and include only in-frame sequences with V and J called. Some clones fail to appear in such tables; in the studies checked, an unresolved V gene covers under half of the shortfall, and the cause of the remainder is unknown. For this sample the table gives some 290,000 clones, of which approximately 91% were detected only once. The leading ten clones occupy 2.3% of the sample. The material sequenced was PBMCs or T cells enriched from blood (not recorded which). The receptor set was obtained from a woman in her thirties or forties with acute COVID-19.

This rearrangement joins TRBV7-8 to TRBJ2-7; D possibly corresponds to TRBD1 (5 bases). Germline loops: CDR1 SGHVS, CDR2 FQNEAQ. V lost 1 base and J 6 bases, leaving 13 bases between the germline ends. CDR3 length equals 14 residues. The CDR3 region has the DNA TGTGCCAGCAGCTTAGGACAGCCCACGGGCGAGCAGTACTTC. Protein sequence: CASSLGQPTGEQYF.

The CDR3 loop reads CASSIRTSGIKEQFF. The CDR3 bases are TGTGCCAGTAGTATACGGACTAGCGGGATAAAGGAGCAGTTCTTC. V usage is TRBV19 and J usage is TRBJ2-1, with 12 bases fitting TRBD2. Trimming at V came to 2 bases and at J to 10 bases, leaving 6 bases not matched to a gene. Germline V gene lookup returns CDR1 LNHDA and CDR2 SQIVND (reference sequence). CDR3 length equals 15 residues. The full variable domain, completed using reference TRBV19 and TRBJ2-1, is DGGITQSPKYLFRKEGQNVTLSCEQNLNHDAMYWYRQDPGQGLRLIYYSQIVNDFQKGDIAEGYSVSREKKESFPLTVTSAQKNPTAFYLCASSIRTSGIKEQFFGPGTRLTVL.

The chain links TRBV5-6 to TRBJ1-1; D is undetermined. Germline V gives CDR1 SGHDT, CDR2 YYEEEE. The CDR3 runs to 13 residues. V lost 0 bases to trimming and J lost 4 bases, with 7 bases between them. Written as DNA, the CDR3 is TGTGCCAGCAGCTTGGTCCGAGGCACTGAAGCTTTCTTT. Its translation: CASSLVRGTEAFF.

J is TRBJ1-1 and V is TRBV6-5; D call uncertain. CDR3 length: 13 residues. Germline V gene lookup returns CDR1 MNHEY and CDR2 SVGAGI. Between the trimmed V and J ends, which lost 6 bases and 6 bases, there was a span of 14 bases. CDR3 nucleotide sequence: TGTGCCAGCAGCCGAGGGTTTCTGGCTGAAGCTTTCTTT. As protein: CASSRGFLAEAFF.

Comment on this clone: Germline is not matched at one junction end, which may reflect a read error. The identical CDR3 is also encoded by other nucleotide sequences in the sample. This chain links TRBV2 with TRBJ2-1; TRBD2 agrees at 8 bases. The CDR3 extends over 14 amino acids. CDR1 is SNHLY and CDR2 is FYNNEI in the germline V gene. The CDR3 sequence is CASIAGSSYNEQFF. As DNA, the CDR3 is TGCGCCAGCATAGCGGGGAGCTCCTACAATGAGCAGTTCTTC.

This chain uses TRBV18 with TRBJ2-2; D is unclear. The CDR3 extends over 13 amino acids. Germline V gene data show CDR1 as KGHSH and CDR2 as LQKENI. V lost 3 bases and J 6 bases, leaving 8 bases between the germline ends. The CDR3 bases are TGTGCCAGCTCACCGGAGTGGGCCGGGGAGCTGTTTTTT. Translation gives CASSPEWAGELFF.

This chain joins TRBV7-8 and TRBJ2-3, with 9 positions matching TRBD2. With 5 bases clipped from V and 3 bases from J, the junction kept 9 bases outside the gene matches. CDR1 and CDR2 from the germline V gene are SGHVS and FQNEAQ. There are 16 residues in the CDR3. CDR3 protein: CASSHSASGVTDTQYF. For the CDR3, the DNA is TGTGCCAGCAGCCACAGCGCTAGCGGGGTAACAGATACGCAGTATTTT.

V gene TRBV7-8 combines with J gene TRBJ2-1; D not resolved. Germline-derived CDR1 and CDR2 are SGHVS and FQNEAQ. The CDR3 runs 12 residues. Trimming stripped 5 bases from V and 9 bases from J, with 11 bases between. CDR3: CASSLTYGEQFF. Written as DNA, the CDR3 is TGTGCCAGCAGCCTTACTTATGGTGAGCAGTTCTTC.

The rearrangement joins TRBV2 to TRBJ2-1, with 9 nucleotides matching TRBD2. In germline, CDR1 is SNHLY, CDR2 FYNNEI. This CDR3 spans 15 amino acids. J gave up 9 bases and V 8 bases, and 14 bases lay outside the gene matches. The CDR3 nucleotides are TGTGCCAGCTGGGCCTCCAGCGGGGGGAAGGGTGAGCAGTTCTTC. It codes for CASWASSGGKGEQFF.

The gene calls are TRBV9 and TRBJ2-3, with 7 bases aligning to TRBD1. The germline gives CDR1 SGDLS, CDR2 YYNGEE. CDR3 length equals 16 residues. The ends lost 2 bases at V and 4 bases at J; junction bases unmatched: 10. DNA for the CDR3: TGTGCCAGCAGCGTCTGGACAGGACTTCCCGCAGATACGCAGTATTTT. Translated, it gives CASSVWTGLPADTQYF.

The chain joins TRBV25-1 to TRBJ1-2, with 7 bases that match TRBD1. The length of the CDR3 is 14 residues. V gave up 4 bases and J gave up 6 bases; unmatched junction bases: 8. The germline V gene has CDR1 MGHDK and CDR2 SYGVNS. The CDR3 coding sequence is TGTGCCAGCAGTGGCCTAGACAGGGATGATGGCTACACCTTC. Residues: CASSGLDRDDGYTF.

The chain employs TRBV7-2 and TRBJ2-3; 10 positions agree with TRBD2. There are 16 residues in the CDR3. Per the germline V gene, CDR1 is SGHTA and CDR2 is FQGNSA. The J segment lost 4 bases and the V segment lost 4 bases, leaving 8 bases of the junction unmatched. The CDR3 DNA follows: TGTGCCAGCAGCTCTATAGCGGGGGGCAGGGCAGATACGCAGTATTTT. Its protein is CASSSIAGGRADTQYF.

This chain links TRBV10-3 with TRBJ2-1, with D possibly matching TRBD1 (6 bases). The CDR3 is made up of 15 amino acids. Trimming left V 0 bases short and J 6 bases short, with 12 bases between. CDR1 is ENHRY and CDR2 is SYGVKD in the germline V gene. The CDR3 is CAISESTRQANEQFF. The CDR3 region has the DNA TGTGCCATCAGTGAGTCAACCCGACAGGCCAATGAGCAGTTCTTC.

This clone was recorded only once. This chain connects TRBV19 to TRBJ2-3; D possibly corresponds to TRBD2 (6 bases). The V end was cut by 3 bases, the J end by 0 bases, with 10 bases between. CDR1 LNHDA and CDR2 SQIVND come from the germline V gene (reference sequence). The CDR3 is 15 residues long. The CDR3 region is CASSMSGTSTDTQYF. DNA for the CDR3: TGTGCCAGTAGTATGTCTGGGACTAGCACAGATACGCAGTATTTT.

V and J are TRBV30 and TRBJ2-5; a weak D match, TRBD2 (7 bases). V lost 7 bases to trimming and J lost 5 bases, with 17 bases between them. Germline CDR1 GTSNPN, CDR2 SVGIG (reference sequence). The CDR3 covers 13 residues. DNA for the CDR3: TGTGCCTATTGCTCGGGGGGCGCGGAGACCCAGTACTTC. Translating gives CAYCSGGAETQYF.

This chain connects TRBV24-1 to TRBJ1-4, with 7 bases aligning to TRBD1. Germline loops: CDR1 KGHDR, CDR2 SFDVKD. CDR3 size: 14 residues. V lost 4 bases to trimming and J lost 9 bases; unmatched junction nucleotides: 7. DNA for the CDR3: TGTGCCACCAGTGACCCCCGACAGGGCCAAAAACTGTTTTTT. This sequence encodes CATSDPRQGQKLFF.

This sequence joins TRBV6-2 or TRBV6-3 and TRBJ2-6, with 10 bases lining up with TRBD1. The CDR3 is 19 residues long. Germline CDR1 reads MNHEY; CDR2 reads SVGEGT. V shed 0 bases, J shed 0 bases, and the junction held 5 bases outside the gene matches. CDR3 in DNA: TGTGCCAGCAGTTACTCGAGGGGACAGGGGAACTCTGGGGCCAACGTCCTGACTTTC. Translated, it gives CASSYSRGQGNSGANVLTF.